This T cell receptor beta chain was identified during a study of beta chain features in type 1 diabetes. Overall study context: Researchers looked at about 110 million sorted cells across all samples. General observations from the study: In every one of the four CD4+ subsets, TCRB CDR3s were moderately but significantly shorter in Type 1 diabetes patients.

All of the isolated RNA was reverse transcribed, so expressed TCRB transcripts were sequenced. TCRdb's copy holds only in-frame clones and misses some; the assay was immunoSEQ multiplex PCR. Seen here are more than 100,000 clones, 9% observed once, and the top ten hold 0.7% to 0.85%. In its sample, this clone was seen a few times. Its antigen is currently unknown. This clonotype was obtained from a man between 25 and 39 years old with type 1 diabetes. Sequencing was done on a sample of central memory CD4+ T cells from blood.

CDR3: CASSQMVGGYGYTF. DNA for the CDR3: TGTGCCAGCAGCCAAATGGTAGGAGGCTATGGCTACACCTTC. The chain combines TRBV5-4 with TRBJ1-2; no clear D gene. The CDR3 covers 14 residues. Trimming took 4 bases from V and 4 from J, leaving 14 bases between them. Germline V lookup: CDR1 SGHNT, CDR2 YYREEE (reference sequence).